The present entry profiles one T cell receptor beta chain with its context. Its specificity is not known. J gave up 9 bases and V 3 bases, and 6 bases lay outside the gene matches. Germline lookup yields CDR1 DFQATT and CDR2 SNEGSKA (reference sequence). There are 13 residues in the CDR3. The TCR beta CDR3 regions underwent amplification using RNA transcripts as the source. When the TCR CDR3 underwent first-round RT-PCR, the HTBI primer set was used. Each CDR3 protein is one row after TCRdb ran MiXCR on the multiplex PCR reads. The table shows around 400,000 distinct CDR3 sequences, with about 12% occurring only once. Graves' hyperthyroidism showing no ophthalmopathy progression within 18 months was considered stable. This entry is derived from a study of T cells in Graves' hyperthyroidism and ophthalmopathy. Study-wide results and limits: In blood, most of the thyroid clonotypes expanded above 0.001 were also present.

This chain joins TRBV20-1 and TRBJ2-1; 9 nucleotides agree with TRBD2. The sequenced sample consisted of blood. The origin of this receptor is a young woman with Graves' hyperthyroidism. The CDR3 bases are TGCAGTGCTAGCTCTGCGGGAGGGGGTGAGCAGTTCTTC. As protein: CSASSAGGGEQFF.